This TCR beta chain emerged from a study of cytomegalovirus exposure and HLA in healthy donors. Whole-study results and caveats: High specificity and sensitivity for cytomegalovirus status were reported for the classifier. Several of the most significant clusters appeared, in a later analysis, to be linked to common viral pathogens.

Note on this clone: What it recognizes is unknown.

The CDR3 runs 17 residues. The V and J ends lost 4 bases and 3 bases respectively, with 21 bases between them. Germline V gives CDR1 MDHEN, CDR2 SYDVKM. The PCR made use of 60 Vbeta and 13 Jbeta primers. The table came from immunoSEQ multiplex PCR; TCRdb's copy has only in-frame clones and leaves some out. The data hold tens of thousands of clones, with roughly four fifths observed a single time. The sequencing sample was made of PBMCs. This receptor was identified in a man under 40 in good health and CMV-seronegative. The chain employs TRBV28 and TRBJ1-2, with D perhaps matching TRBD1 (6 bases). CDR3 sequence (DNA): TGTGCCAGCAGTTCCCCAGGGGACCAACAGGGCGACTATGGCTACACCTTC. Translating it yields CASSSPGDQQGDYGYTF.